This TCR beta chain is drawn from a study of T-cell memory formation after mild COVID-19 (dated by TCRdb to the early 2020s). The study in broad terms: TCR sequence clusters from the two donors were largely donor specific. In two donors, T-cell clones that expanded and contracted after mild COVID-19 were followed by sequencing TCRalpha and TCRbeta repertoires longitudinally. The cohort comprised two young, previously healthy adult volunteers, one female and one male.

Sequencing instrument: Illumina NovaSeq 6000. Using 5'RACE with constant-segment primers, TCRalpha and TCRbeta cDNA libraries were constructed, with sample barcodes and unique molecular identifiers added in the process. RNA was extracted from every sample with Trizol reagent. Amplification of the libraries took two PCR steps, and the second step added a second sample barcode plus Illumina TruSeq adapters. Libraries were sequenced on an Illumina NovaSeq with 2 x 150 bp paired-end reads. Under the source paper's analysis protocol: With migec v1.2.7, reads were demultiplexed and then collapsed into UMI-guided consensus sequences. Using mixcr v2.1.11, UMI consensuses were aligned to TRA and TRB V and J templates and then assembled into clonotypes. Clonotypes were classified as expanded or contracted when called significant by both edgeR and NoisET, with noise models trained on biological replicates. For edgeR calls, the thresholds were a false discovery rate-adjusted p below 0.01 and a log2 fold-change of 1. As an exploratory analysis of dynamics, PCA with hierarchical clustering was applied to max-normalized trajectories of the 1000 most abundant clonotypes. Separately sequenced CD4+ and CD8+ repertoires were used to assign a CD4 or CD8 phenotype to each responding clone. Starting from the raw public reads, TCRdb applied fastp trimming at Q25, assembled clones with MiXCR and retained in-frame beta chains. Every distinct CDR3 protein forms one entry, paired with its most common genes and DNA. What appears here as the V and J calls and clone size reflects TCRdb's work, not the paper's. The sample has hundreds of thousands of distinct CDR3 sequences on record, about 23% of them singletons. The ten largest account for 9.5% to 15% of the sample.

Details on this clonotype: Its antigen is not yet known. No base quality information exists; no much larger clone differs at one position.

The CDR3 goes from the cysteine to the phenylalanine over 15 residues. Only CDR3 DNA is held: 45 bases, read in frame from base 1. CDR1 and CDR2 are read off the germline V gene (reference sequence) as DFQATT and SNEGSKA. V gives up 6 bases and J gives up 5 bases, and the segment between their germline ends measures 21 bases. Ficoll-Paque density gradient centrifugation was the method used to isolate PBMCs. The full study reports these points: Only a couple of mild cases were covered by the study, and larger cohorts that include severe cases with pre-infection samples were considered necessary. Clones that contracted from day 15 to 85 showed balanced CD4/CD8 phenotypes, whereas a second wave of clones that expanded from day 15 to 37 leaned towards CD4+. Contracting CD4+ clones were found mainly in CM and EM memory subsets, while CD8+ clones were enriched in EMRA. SARS-CoV-2 specificity of the second-wave clones peaking on day 37 was not confirmed. Some responding clones were detected in pre-infection memory, suggesting pre-existing cross-reactive memory T cells joined the SARS-CoV-2 response.

The TCR sequence derives from an adult woman who had mild COVID-19 (a few samples of this study predate the infection). The sample titles of this study are shuffled in the database, so cell type and time point are left out; the donor was told from shared clones. The sequenced sample was PBMCs or a T cell subset sorted from them (not recorded which). This chain joins TRBV20-1 to TRBJ2-3; TRBD2 is perhaps the D gene, given 6 matching bases. The nucleotide sequence is TGCAGTGCGTACAGGACGGGAGTAGGGAAAGATACGCAGTATTTT. Translated, this gives CSAYRTGVGKDTQYF.